This record looks at one T cell receptor beta chain sequence and its context. This sample stems from a study of CD8 T cells in Susac syndrome. The CDR3 runs to 15 residues. Germline V gene sequence: CDR1 SGHAT, CDR2 FQNNGV. Trimming stripped 0 bases from V and 5 bases from J, with 13 bases between. The RNA input was roughly 0.45 to 1 ug, and it was reverse transcribed with random hexamers. MiXCR was run by TCRdb on the immunoSEQ multiplex PCR reads, yielding one entry per CDR3 protein. The table shows fewer than 250,000 distinct CDR3 sequences, with around 90% occurring only once. The sequenced sample was CD8+ T cells from PBMCs. The TCR comes from a human donor with multiple sclerosis. The chain links TRBV11-2 to TRBJ2-5; D remains unclear. In DNA form, the CDR3 reads TGTGCCAGCAGCTTAGAGGGGTGGCCCCAGGAGACCCAGTACTTC. Its translation: CASSLEGWPQETQYF.